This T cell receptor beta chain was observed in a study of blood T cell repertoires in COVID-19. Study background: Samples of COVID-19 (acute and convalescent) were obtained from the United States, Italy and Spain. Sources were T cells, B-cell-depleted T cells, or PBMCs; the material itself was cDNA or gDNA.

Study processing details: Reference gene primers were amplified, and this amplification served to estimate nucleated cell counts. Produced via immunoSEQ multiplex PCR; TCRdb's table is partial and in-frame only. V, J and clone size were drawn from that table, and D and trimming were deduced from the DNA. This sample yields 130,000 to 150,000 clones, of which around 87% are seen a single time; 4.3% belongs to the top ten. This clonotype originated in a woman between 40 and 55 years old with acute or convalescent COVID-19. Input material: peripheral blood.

The CDR3: CASSELGQGAEQYF. The CDR3 nucleotides are TGTGCCAGCAGTGAACTGGGACAGGGGGCCGAGCAGTACTTC. The chain carries TRBV6-1 and TRBJ2-7; 12 positions match TRBD1. The V and J ends lost 2 bases and 6 bases, in that order; junction bases with no gene match: 2. CDR1 is MNHNS and CDR2 is SASEGT in the germline V gene. The CDR3 is 14 residues long.